The T cell receptor beta chain under discussion was sequenced for a study of HIV-infected children after antiretroviral therapy interruption. Unique molecular identifiers were included in an RNA-based 3' RACE TCR library. TCRdb reprocessed the 3' RACE reads with MiXCR, giving one entry per CDR3 protein. The sample records about 40,000 distinct CDR3 sequences, approximately 7% being singletons. Noted treatment: PENTA 11 planned treatment interruption arm or continuous ART arm. Germline V gene data show CDR1 as SGHDN and CDR2 as FVKESK. CDR3 length: 16 residues. Trimming took 4 bases from V and 2 from J, leaving 16 bases between them. This clonotype was counted many times.

This material consisted of CD45RA+ CD4+ T cells from PBMCs, pooled from several time points, taken from a donor given antiretroviral therapy, either interrupted or continuous. As to subset: naive CD4+ CD45RA+ CD45RO- T cells. This receptor was identified in a pool of human donors with HIV. This chain connects TRBV14 to TRBJ2-3; possible D gene TRBD2, 6 bases. The CDR3 DNA sequence: TGTGCCAGCAGCCGATATAGCGGAAGGAACACAGATACGCAGTATTTT. Translating gives CASSRYSGRNTDTQYF.